The clone carrying this T cell receptor beta chain was seen repeatedly, ten times or more. Its matching antigen is unknown. This record belongs to a study of response to subunit inactivated influenza vaccine. TCRdb re-analysed the RT-PCR reads in MiXCR, keeping a single row per CDR3 protein. The data show about 570,000 distinct CDR3 sequences, about 12% seen once. Notes on the study in general: Researchers suggested that each seasonal influenza vaccination recruits few new T cells.

This CDR3 comprises 13 residues. Germline V gives CDR1 SGHTA, CDR2 FQGNSA. Deletions cut 1 base from V and 6 bases from J, with 6 bases between. This chain links TRBV7-2 with TRBJ2-2, with no clear D. The TCR originated in a man between 45 and 60 years old who received an inactivated influenza vaccine. The sequencing used PBMCs from blood, collected on the day of vaccination. The CDR3 bases are TGTGCCAGCAGCTTAGAACTTTCCGGGGAGCTGTTTTTT. It specifies CASSLELSGELFF.